These 14 T cell receptor beta chains originate from one sample sequenced in a study of T cell repertoires in cytomegalovirus infection. TCRdb itself ran the reads through MiXCR, one entry per CDR3 protein. The profile shows about 230,000 distinct CDR3 sequences, 5% to 8.5% of them singletons. Sequencing was carried out using PBMCs. Source of these receptors: a human donor in good health (CMV status not recorded). Some clones in this sample may be carry-over from other donors' samples.

This clonotype has ten or more counts. J is TRBJ2-5 and V is TRBV6-6; possible D gene TRBD1, 5 bases. The CDR3 length is 14 residues. Germline lookup yields CDR1 MNHNY and CDR2 SVGAGI (reference sequence). V was trimmed by 0 bases and J by 3 bases, leaving 8 bases between them. CDR3 protein: CASSYSGAKETQYF. The CDR3 DNA sequence: TGTGCCAGCAGTTACTCTGGGGCAAAAGAGACCCAGTACTTC.

For this clonotype: This may be a read error, as it is one base from a much larger clone. The rearrangement joins TRBV7-3 to TRBJ1-1; D uncertain. The CDR3 length is 10 residues. Trimming stripped 10 bases from V and 4 bases from J, with 7 bases between. Germline loops: CDR1 SGHTA, CDR2 FQGTGA. The CDR3 DNA is TGTGCCACCGTGGGCACTGAAGCTTTCTTT. This sequence encodes CATVGTEAFF.

This sequence joins TRBV20-1 and TRBJ2-4, with D perhaps matching TRBD2 (6 bases). V was clipped by 3 bases and J by 5 bases, with 23 bases between them. The CDR3 runs 17 residues. CDR1 DFQATT and CDR2 SNEGSKA come from the germline V gene (reference sequence). CDR3 DNA sequence: TGCAGTGCTAGTTTGTCCGGGCTAGGAGGGTTACAAAACATTCAGTACTTC. Amino acids: CSASLSGLGGLQNIQYF.

This clonotype was detected many times. This chain joins TRBV29-1 and TRBJ1-1; D perhaps matches TRBD1 (5 bases). Germline V gene lookup returns CDR1 SQVTM and CDR2 ANQGSEA. Deletions cut 8 bases from V and 3 bases from J, with 13 bases between. The CDR3 spans 12 residues. DNA for the CDR3: TGCAGCTCTGGCGGGGCAGACACTGAAGCTTTCTTT. The encoded protein is CSSGGADTEAFF.

For the CDR3, the DNA is TGTGCCAGCAGCTTGGACAGGGTCTCCGGCTACACCTTC. It specifies CASSLDRVSGYTF. This chain uses TRBV5-6 with TRBJ1-2, with D possibly being TRBD1 (6 bases). The CDR3 length is 13 residues. Germline V gene lookup returns CDR1 SGHDT and CDR2 YYEEEE. Between the trimmed V and J ends, which lost 0 bases and 8 bases, there was a span of 11 bases.

This clonotype was recorded many times. The rearrangement joins TRBV20-1 to TRBJ1-1, with D possibly matching TRBD1 (5 bases). The CDR3 is 14 residues long. CDR1 and CDR2 (germline): DFQATT, SNEGSKA (reference sequence). V was pared by 4 bases and J by 4 bases, with 16 bases between. The CDR3 reads CSAMTYQGATEAFF. DNA for the CDR3: TGCAGTGCTATGACTTATCAGGGTGCCACTGAAGCTTTCTTT.

Many counts were recorded for this clonotype. The rearrangement joins TRBV7-6 to TRBJ2-2; 7 bases are a match to TRBD1. Germline V gene sequence: CDR1 SGHVS, CDR2 FNYEAQ. The CDR3 has 14 residues. The junction had 5 bases not matched to a gene; V was cut back by 5 bases and J by 5 bases. CDR3 sequence: CASSPGQATGELFF. Here the CDR3 DNA reads TGTGCCAGCAGCCCTGGACAGGCTACCGGGGAGCTGTTTTTT.

This clonotype was seen only a few times. CDR3 amino acids: CASSYSRQGRDGANVLTF. The CDR3 nucleotides are TGTGCCAGCAGTTACTCTCGGCAGGGAAGAGATGGGGCCAACGTCCTGACTTTC. The gene calls are TRBV6-2 or TRBV6-3 and TRBJ2-6, with a tentative D call TRBD1 (5 bases). Germline values: CDR1 MNHEY, CDR2 SVGEGT. CDR3 length: 18 amino acids. V was trimmed by 0 bases and J by 3 bases, leaving 15 bases between them.

This clonotype was detected ten times or more. The rearrangement uses TRBV19 and TRBJ1-1, with D maybe TRBD1 (6 bases). The V gene's germline CDR1 is LNHDA and CDR2 SQIVND (reference sequence). V was cut by 5 bases and J by 1 base, with 14 bases left in between. The CDR3 spans 15 residues. CDR3 coding DNA: TGTGCCAGTAGTCCCTCCGGGGGGCCGAACACTGAAGCTTTCTTT. Residues: CASSPSGGPNTEAFF.

The CDR3 loop is CSARRRLAGFGEQYF. The CDR3, as DNA: TGCAGTGCTAGACGGAGGCTAGCGGGTTTCGGTGAGCAGTACTTC. J is TRBJ2-7 and V is TRBV20-1, with 8 positions matching TRBD2. Germline V lookup: CDR1 DFQATT, CDR2 SNEGSKA (reference sequence). The CDR3 extends over 15 amino acids. Losses at the gene ends were 2 bases for V and 7 bases for J; bases not matched to a gene: 13.

At least ten counts were recorded for this clonotype. V is TRBV20-1 and J is TRBJ2-7, with 9 bases fitting TRBD1. V dropped 2 bases and J dropped 2; count of bases not matched to a gene: 4. The CDR3 covers 14 residues. Germline V CDR1 and CDR2: DFQATT, SNEGSKA (reference sequence). The CDR3 DNA reads TGCAGTGCTAGAATGCGACAGGGGGCCTACGAGCAGTACTTC. As protein: CSARMRQGAYEQYF.

This clonotype was recorded at least ten times. The chain is built from TRBV10-2 and TRBJ2-7; D is ambiguous. This CDR3 comprises 13 residues. Germline loops: CDR1 WSHSY, CDR2 SAAADI. V was clipped by 7 bases and J by 4 bases, with 14 bases between them. Here the CDR3 reads CASTAPPGYEQYF. DNA for the CDR3: TGCGCCAGCACCGCCCCGCCCGGGTACGAGCAGTACTTC.

This clonotype was counted many times. This chain connects TRBV7-2 to TRBJ2-1; TRBD2 matches 8 bases. Germline V CDR1 and CDR2: SGHTA, FQGNSA. CDR3 length: 17 residues. J was trimmed by 4 bases and V by 5 bases; bases with no gene match: 13. The chain's CDR3 is CASSLRWGLVAYNEQFF. In nucleotides, the CDR3 is TGTGCCAGCAGCCTACGATGGGGACTAGTGGCTTACAATGAGCAGTTCTTC.

This clonotype was detected many times. The CDR3 loop reads CSVEGGTGDYNEQFF. Written as DNA, the CDR3 is TGCAGCGTTGAAGGTGGAACAGGGGACTACAATGAGCAGTTCTTC. The chain joins TRBV29-1 to TRBJ2-1; TRBD1 aligns across 7 bases. This CDR3 comprises 15 residues. Germline V lookup: CDR1 SQVTM, CDR2 ANQGSEA. Losses at the gene ends were 1 base for V and 3 bases for J; bases not matched to a gene: 6.